These 9 T cell receptor beta chains were sequenced from one sample in a study of cytomegalovirus exposure and HLA in healthy donors. PCR used 60 Vbeta primers and 13 Jbeta primers. Using immunoSEQ multiplex PCR, the repertoire was profiled, and TCRdb retains in-frame clones only, with some absent. The data contain under 200,000 clones, 70% to 80% of them singletons. The material sequenced was PBMCs. All receptors come from a man younger than 45 in good health and CMV-seronegative.

The V gene is TRBV27, the J gene TRBJ2-7; the D gene is possibly TRBD1 (6 bases). The germline V gene has CDR1 MNHEY and CDR2 SMNVEV (reference sequence). Trimming removed 5 bases at V and 4 bases at J, with 15 bases between. The CDR3 is made up of 14 amino acids. In DNA form, the CDR3 reads TGTGCCAGCAGTCCACAGACAGGCCCATACGAGCAGTACTTC. Translating it yields CASSPQTGPYEQYF.

The chain links TRBV10-3 to TRBJ2-7; 14 nucleotides align to TRBD2. V trimming: 0 bases; J trimming: 4 bases; junction bases outside the gene matches: 5. Germline V CDR1 and CDR2: ENHRY, SYGVKD. The CDR3 length is 17 residues. The CDR3 coding sequence is TGTGCCATCAGTGAGTCACGACTAGCGGGAGGGGGGTACGAGCAGTACTTC. Protein: CAISESRLAGGGYEQYF.

This clone was counted a few times. Compared with germline, one end of the junction differs, possibly owing to a read error. V is TRBV5-1 and J is TRBJ1-2; TRBD1 aligns across 8 bases. In germline, CDR1 is SGHRS, CDR2 YFSETQ. The CDR3 is 13 residues long. This CDR3 reads CATSGTGPRGYTF. CDR3 DNA sequence: TGCGCCACCAGCGGGACAGGCCCGCGGGGCTACACCTTC.

V is TRBV6-1 and J is TRBJ1-5; D is perhaps TRBD1 (6 bases). Germline V gene data show CDR1 as MNHNS and CDR2 as SASEGT. The CDR3 is made up of 15 amino acids. V lost 1 base to trimming and J lost 4 bases, with 11 bases between them. The CDR3 bases are TGTGCCAGCAGTGAAGTAGGGGGACGGAATCAGCCCCAGCATTTT. This encodes CASSEVGGRNQPQHF.

This clone was counted at least ten times. The J gene is TRBJ2-7, the V gene TRBV10-1, with TRBD2 matching 7 bases. J lost 5 bases, V lost 3 bases, and 7 bases had no gene match. Germline CDR1 and CDR2: WNHNN and SYGVQD (reference sequence). This CDR3 spans 14 amino acids. CDR3 coding DNA: TGCGCCAGCAGTGACGGGGGGACCATTCACGAGCAGTACTTC. This sequence encodes CASSDGGTIHEQYF.

The V call is TRBV6-5, the J call TRBJ1-1, with TRBD1 matching over 8 bases. Germline CDR1 reads MNHEY; CDR2 reads SVGAGI. The trim removed 8 bases at V and 5 bases at J, leaving 10 bases unmatched. The CDR3 consists of 14 residues. CDR3 loop: CASRRADRDTEAFF. The CDR3 DNA is TGTGCCAGCCGAAGGGCGGACAGGGATACTGAAGCTTTCTTT.

The genes are TRBV5-4 and TRBJ1-5; TRBD1 agrees at 9 bases. CDR1 SGHNT and CDR2 YYREEE come from the germline V gene (reference sequence). The CDR3 extends over 15 amino acids. J gave up 7 bases and V 4 bases, and 9 bases lay outside the gene matches. CDR3 DNA: TGTGCCAGCAGCCCGGGGACAGGGTTTGGACAGCCCCAGCATTTT. Residues: CASSPGTGFGQPQHF.

This clone was detected only once. This sequence joins TRBV18 and TRBJ2-7; TRBD1 might be the D (6 bases). CDR3 size: 16 residues. The V gene's germline CDR1 is KGHSH and CDR2 LQKENI. Trimming removed 0 bases from V and 3 bases from J, with 15 bases in between. The CDR3 region is CASSPPAGGGFYEQYF. CDR3 bases: TGTGCCAGCTCACCACCGGCTGGGGGCGGCTTCTACGAGCAGTACTTC. The full variable domain, in which reference TRBV18 and TRBJ2-7 provide the parts outside the CDR3, is NAGVMQNPRHLVRRRGQEARLRCSPMKGHSHVYWYRQLPEEGLKFMVYLQKENIIDESGMPKERFSAEFPKEGPSILRIQQVVRGDSAAYFCASSPPAGGGFYEQYFGPGTRLTVT.

The chain has TRBV2 and TRBJ1-2, with 10 bases fitting TRBD1. The CDR3 sequence is 15 residues long. Germline V lookup: CDR1 SNHLY, CDR2 FYNNEI. V was pared by 6 bases and J by 4 bases, with 8 bases of the junction left unmatched. The DNA of the CDR3 is TGTGCCAGCAGGCCGGGGACAGGGGCTACCTATGGCTACACCTTC. Protein sequence: CASRPGTGATYGYTF.